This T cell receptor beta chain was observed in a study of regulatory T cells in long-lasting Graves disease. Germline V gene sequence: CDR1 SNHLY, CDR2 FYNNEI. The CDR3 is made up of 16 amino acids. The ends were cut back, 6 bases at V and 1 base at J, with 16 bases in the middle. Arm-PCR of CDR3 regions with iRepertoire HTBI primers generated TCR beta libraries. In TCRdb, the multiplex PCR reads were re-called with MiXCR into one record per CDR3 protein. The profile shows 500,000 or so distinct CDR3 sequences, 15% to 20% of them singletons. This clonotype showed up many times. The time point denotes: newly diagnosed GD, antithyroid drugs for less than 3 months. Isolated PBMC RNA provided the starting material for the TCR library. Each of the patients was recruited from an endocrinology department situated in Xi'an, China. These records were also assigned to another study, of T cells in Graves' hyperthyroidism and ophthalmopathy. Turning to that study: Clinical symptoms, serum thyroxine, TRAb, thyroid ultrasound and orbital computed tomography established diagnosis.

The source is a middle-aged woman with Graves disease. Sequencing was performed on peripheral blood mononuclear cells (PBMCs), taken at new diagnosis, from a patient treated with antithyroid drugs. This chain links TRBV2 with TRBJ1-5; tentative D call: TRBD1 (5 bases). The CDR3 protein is CASSGGERGSNQPQHF. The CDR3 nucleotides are TGTGCCAGCAGCGGGGGGGAGAGAGGGAGCAATCAGCCCCAGCATTTT.